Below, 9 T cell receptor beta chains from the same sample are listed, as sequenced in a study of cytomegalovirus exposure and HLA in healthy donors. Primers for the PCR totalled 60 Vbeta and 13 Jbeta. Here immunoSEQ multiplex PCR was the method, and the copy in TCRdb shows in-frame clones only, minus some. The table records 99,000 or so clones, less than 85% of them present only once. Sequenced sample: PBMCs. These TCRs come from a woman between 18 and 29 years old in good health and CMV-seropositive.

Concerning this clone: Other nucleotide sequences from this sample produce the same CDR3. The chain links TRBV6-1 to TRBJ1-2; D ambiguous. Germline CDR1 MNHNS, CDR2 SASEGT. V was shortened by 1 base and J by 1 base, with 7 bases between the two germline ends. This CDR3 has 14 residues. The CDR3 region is CASSEGGVNYGYTF. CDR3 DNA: TGTGCCAGCAGTGAAGGCGGCGTTAACTATGGCTACACCTTC.

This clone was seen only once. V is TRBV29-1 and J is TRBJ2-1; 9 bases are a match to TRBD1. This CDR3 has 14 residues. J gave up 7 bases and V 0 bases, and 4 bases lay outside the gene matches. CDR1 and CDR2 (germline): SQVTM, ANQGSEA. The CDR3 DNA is TGCAGCGTTGAAGAGGACAGGGGACTTAATGAGCAGTTCTTC. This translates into CSVEEDRGLNEQFF.

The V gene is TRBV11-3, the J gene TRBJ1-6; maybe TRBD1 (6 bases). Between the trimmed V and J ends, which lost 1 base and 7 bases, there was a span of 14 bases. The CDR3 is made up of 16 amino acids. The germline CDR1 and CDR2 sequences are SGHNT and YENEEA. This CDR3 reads CASSLGDTALNSPLHF. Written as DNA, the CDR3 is TGTGCCAGCAGCTTAGGGGACACCGCGCTGAATTCACCCCTCCACTTT.

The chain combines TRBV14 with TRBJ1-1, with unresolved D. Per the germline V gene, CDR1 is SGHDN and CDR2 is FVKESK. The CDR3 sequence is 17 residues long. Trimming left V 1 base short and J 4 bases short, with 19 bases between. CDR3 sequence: CASSQVRRLPETTEAFF. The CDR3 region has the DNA TGTGCCAGCAGCCAAGTTCGCAGACTTCCTGAGACCACTGAAGCTTTCTTT. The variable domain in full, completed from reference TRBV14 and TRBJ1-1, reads EAGVTQFPSHSVIEKGQTVTLRCDPISGHDNLYWYRRVMGKEIKFLLHFVKESKQDESGMPNNRFLAERTGGTYSTLKVQPAELEDSGVYFCASSQVRRLPETTEAFFGQGTRLTVV.

The CDR3, as DNA: TGCGCCAGCAGCCCCTTAGCTCGGGACAGGGCCCTCTCTGGGGCCAACGTCCTGACTTTC. The encoded protein is CASSPLARDRALSGANVLTF. This rearrangement joins TRBV4-1 to TRBJ2-6, with 9 bases aligning to TRBD1. The CDR3 sequence is 20 residues long. Germline CDR1 MGHRA, CDR2 YSYEKL. Trimming at V came to 4 bases and at J to 0 bases, leaving 13 bases not matched to a gene.

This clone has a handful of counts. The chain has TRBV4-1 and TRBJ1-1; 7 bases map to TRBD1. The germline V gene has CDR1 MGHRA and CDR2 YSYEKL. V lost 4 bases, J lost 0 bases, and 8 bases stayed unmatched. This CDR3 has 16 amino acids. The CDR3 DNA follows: TGCGCCAGCAGCCCAATGGACAGGAGCATGAACACTGAAGCTTTCTTT. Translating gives CASSPMDRSMNTEAFF.

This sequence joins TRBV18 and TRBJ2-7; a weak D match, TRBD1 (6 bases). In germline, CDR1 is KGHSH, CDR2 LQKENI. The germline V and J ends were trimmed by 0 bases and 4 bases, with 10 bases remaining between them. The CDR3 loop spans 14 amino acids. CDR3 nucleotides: TGTGCCAGCTCACCACCAACAACAGGGTACGAGCAGTACTTC. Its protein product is CASSPPTTGYEQYF. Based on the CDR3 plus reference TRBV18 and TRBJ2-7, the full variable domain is NAGVMQNPRHLVRRRGQEARLRCSPMKGHSHVYWYRQLPEEGLKFMVYLQKENIIDESGMPKERFSAEFPKEGPSILRIQQVVRGDSAAYFCASSPPTTGYEQYFGPGTRLTVT.

CDR3 in amino acids: CASSPGLFYGYTF. The CDR3 coding sequence is TGTGCCAGCAGCCCAGGGTTATTCTATGGCTACACCTTC. The chain couples TRBV6-5 to TRBJ1-2; weak D call: TRBD1 (5 bases). CDR1 is MNHEY, CDR2 SVGAGI, per germline. The germline V and J ends were trimmed by 6 bases and 4 bases, with 12 bases remaining between them. The CDR3 contains 13 residues.

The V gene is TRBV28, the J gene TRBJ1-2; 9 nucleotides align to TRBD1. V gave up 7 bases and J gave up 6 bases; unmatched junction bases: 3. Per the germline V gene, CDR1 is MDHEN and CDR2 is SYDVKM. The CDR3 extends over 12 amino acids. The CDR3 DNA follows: TGTGCCAGCATGGACAGGGGAGATGGCTACACCTTC. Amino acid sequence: CASMDRGDGYTF.